This entry lists 12 T cell receptor beta chains sequenced from one sample in a study of T cells in women clearing cervical HPV infection. Only in-frame clones appear in the TCRdb table, and some are missing; sequencing was by immunoSEQ multiplex PCR. Across 30,000 to 35,000 clones, the top ten clones capture less than 9% of the sample. Sequencing was carried out using blood buffy coat. The source is a woman aged 18-69 years with a cervical HPV16 infection that either progressed to CIN3+ or cleared (not recorded which).

For this clone: Read coverage stops 3 residues before the CDR3 terminus; the germline J gene supplies the remainder. This sequence joins TRBV7-7 and TRBJ1-3, with D unclear. Germline CDR1 is SSHAT and CDR2 is FNYEAQ (reference sequence). CDR3 size: 16 residues. The germline V and J ends were trimmed by 5 bases and 2 bases, with 16 bases remaining between them. The CDR3 sequence: CASSPDLPGAGNTIYF. The CDR3 DNA, read in part, is TGTGCCAGCAGCCCAGATTTGCCCGGGGCTGGAAACACC. Supplemented by reference TRBV7-7 and TRBJ1-3, the full variable domain reads GAGVSQSPRYKVTKRGQDVTLRCDPISSHATLYWYQQALGQGPEFLTYFNYEAQPDKSGLPSDRFSAERPEGSISTLTIQRTEQRDSAMYRCASSPDLPGAGNTIYFGEGSWLTVV.

Details on this clone: The read stops 3 residues short of the end of the CDR3; the missing end is completed from the germline J gene. The rearrangement links TRBV29-1 to TRBJ1-2, with 9 positions matching TRBD1. This CDR3 contains 16 residues. Germline values: CDR1 SQVTM, CDR2 ANQGSEA. V trimming: 0 bases; J trimming: 3 bases; junction bases outside the gene matches: 8. CDR3 region: CSVEDNPTGGYYGYTF. The DNA read from the CDR3 is TGCAGCGTTGAAGATAATCCAACAGGGGGCTACTATGGC.

Concerning this clone: The CDR3 end lies 3 residues beyond the end of the read and is filled in from the germline J gene. The chain uses TRBV19 and TRBJ2-2; D uncertain. Germline V lookup: CDR1 LNHDA, CDR2 SQIVND (reference sequence). The CDR3 extends over 15 amino acids. The germline V and J ends were trimmed by 7 bases and 2 bases, with 14 bases remaining between them. Partial CDR3 DNA: TGTGCCAGTACTAGTTTTGAAGGAAACACCGGGGAG. It codes for CASTSFEGNTGE. The whole CDR3 sequence reads CASTSFEGNTGELFF.

Of note for this clone: The missing CDR3 end, 3 residues past where the read stops, is filled in from the germline J gene. This sequence joins TRBV18 and TRBJ1-1, with D tentatively TRBD1 (6 bases). The CDR3 covers 14 residues. Germline V CDR1 and CDR2: KGHSH, LQKENI. The CDR3 bases that were read are TGTGCCAGCTCACCCCTATCCGGACAGCCGGGA. It specifies CASSPLSGQPG. The whole CDR3 is CASSPLSGQPGAFF. The full variable domain, completed using reference TRBV18 and TRBJ1-1, is NAGVMQNPRHLVRRRGQEARLRCSPMKGHSHVYWYRQLPEEGLKFMVYLQKENIIDESGMPKERFSAEFPKEGPSILRIQQVVRGDSAAYFCASSPLSGQPGAFFGQGTRLTVV.

In regard to this clone: With the read ending 3 residues before the CDR3 end, the germline J gene is used to fill in that end. The chain employs TRBV7-3 and TRBJ2-1; 7 bases match TRBD1. The CDR3 loop spans 14 amino acids. Germline assignment: CDR1 SGHTA and CDR2 FQGTGA. V lost 4 bases to trimming and J lost 7 bases; unmatched junction nucleotides: 7. The CDR3 bases that were read are TGTGCCAGCAGCTCAACAGGGGCAATGAATGAG. Translation gives CASSSTGAMNE. The full CDR3 sequence reads CASSSTGAMNEQFF.

The CDR3 sequence is CASRGQTYDYTF. Partial CDR3 DNA: TGTGCCAGCAGGGGACAGACCTACGAC. The gene calls are TRBV7-6 and TRBJ1-2; 7 nucleotides line up with TRBD1. The CDR3 end is not reached by the read, which stops 3 residues before it; the germline J gene fills it in. The germline V gene encodes CDR1 SGHVS and CDR2 FNYEAQ. The CDR3 is made up of 12 amino acids.

Points on this clone: The read comes to an end 3 residues before the CDR3 does, leaving the germline J gene to fill in the end. The chain uses TRBV7-6 and TRBJ2-7, with 10 bases aligning to TRBD1. The CDR3 has 15 residues. With 4 bases clipped from V and 5 bases from J, the junction kept 8 bases outside the gene matches. The germline V gene encodes CDR1 SGHVS and CDR2 FNYEAQ. This CDR3 is CASSSGTGEYHEQYF. The CDR3 bases that were read are TGTGCCAGCAGCTCCGGGACAGGGGAATACCACGAG.

A word on this clone: The read terminates 3 residues before the CDR3 end, so the remaining end is supplied by the germline J gene. This chain joins TRBV7-3 and TRBJ2-3, with TRBD1 as a possible D gene (7 bases). CDR3 length equals 15 residues. V shed 4 bases and J shed 2 bases, with 13 bases lying between them. Per germline, CDR1 SGHTA and CDR2 FQGTGA. Partial CDR3 DNA: TGTGCCAGCAGCTCCCAGGGGGGATACACAGATACG. Translated: CASSSQGGYTDT. The full CDR3 protein is CASSSQGGYTDTQYF.

Worth noting for this clone: The read gets to within 3 residues of the CDR3 end, and the germline J gene fills in the rest. This chain joins TRBV10-3 and TRBJ1-1, with D possibly being TRBD1 (6 bases). Germline V gives CDR1 ENHRY, CDR2 SYGVKD. V was trimmed by 2 bases and J by 5 bases, leaving 12 bases between them. The CDR3 covers 14 residues. CDR3 in amino acids: CAISERGGPTEAFF. CDR3 DNA (partial): TGTGCCATCAGTGAGCGGGGGGGGCCTACTGAA.

As concerns this clone: Germline is not matched at one junction end, which may reflect a read error. The sample contains more than one DNA sequence encoding this CDR3. CDR3 loop: CASSPTNRGSGNTIYF. The CDR3 DNA, read in part, is TGTGCCAGCAGCCCGACGAACAGGGGGTCTGGAAACACG. The J gene is TRBJ1-3, the V gene TRBV7-6; TRBD1 aligns across 8 bases. Sequencing ends 3 residues short of the CDR3 end; the germline J gene provides the rest. The CDR3 loop spans 16 amino acids. Per germline, CDR1 SGHVS and CDR2 FNYEAQ.

The DNA read from the CDR3 is TGTGCCAGCAGCCCCTACTGGGGC. It is translated as CASSPYWG. The CDR3 in its entirety is CASSPYWGYTF. The chain carries TRBV2 and TRBJ1-2; D unclear. The CDR3 end is not reached by the read, which stops 3 residues before it; the germline J gene fills it in. Germline V lookup: CDR1 SNHLY, CDR2 FYNNEI. The CDR3 is made up of 11 amino acids.

Concerning this clone: The read stops 3 residues short of the end of the CDR3; the missing end is completed from the germline J gene. This chain connects TRBV2 to TRBJ1-6; TRBD1 might be the D (6 bases). The germline CDR1 and CDR2 sequences are SNHLY and FYNNEI. The V end lost 9 bases, the J end lost 5 bases, and 14 bases lay between the germline ends. The CDR3 has 14 amino acids. The sequenced part of the CDR3 DNA is TGTGCCAGGAAACAGGGTTACGATAATTCACCC. This translates into CARKQGYDNSP. The whole CDR3 reads CARKQGYDNSPLHF.